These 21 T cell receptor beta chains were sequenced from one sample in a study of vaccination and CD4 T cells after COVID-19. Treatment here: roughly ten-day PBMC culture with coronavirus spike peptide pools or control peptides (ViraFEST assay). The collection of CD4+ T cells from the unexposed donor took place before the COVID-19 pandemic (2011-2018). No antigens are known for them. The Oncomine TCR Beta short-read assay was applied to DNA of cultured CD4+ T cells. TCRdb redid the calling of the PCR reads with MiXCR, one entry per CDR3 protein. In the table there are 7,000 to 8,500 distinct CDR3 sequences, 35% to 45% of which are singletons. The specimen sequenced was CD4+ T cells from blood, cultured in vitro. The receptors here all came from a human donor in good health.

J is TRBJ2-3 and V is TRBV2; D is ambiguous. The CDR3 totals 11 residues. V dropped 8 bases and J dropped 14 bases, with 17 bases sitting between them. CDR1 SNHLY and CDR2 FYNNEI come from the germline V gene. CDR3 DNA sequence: TGTGCCAGCGCGGTGTCTGGTTTTCGGTATTTT. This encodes CASAVSGFRYF.

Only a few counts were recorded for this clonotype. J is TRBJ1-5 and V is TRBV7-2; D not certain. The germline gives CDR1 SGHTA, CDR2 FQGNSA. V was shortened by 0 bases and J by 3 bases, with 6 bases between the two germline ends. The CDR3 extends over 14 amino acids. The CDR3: CASSLAGFNQPQHF. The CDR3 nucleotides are TGTGCCAGCAGCTTAGCAGGGTTCAATCAGCCCCAGCATTTT.

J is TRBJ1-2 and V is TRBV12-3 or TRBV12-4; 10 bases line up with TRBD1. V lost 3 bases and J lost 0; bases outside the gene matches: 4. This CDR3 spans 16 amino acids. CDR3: CASSFGGQGTNYGYTF. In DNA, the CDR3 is TGTGCCAGCAGTTTCGGGGGACAGGGGACTAACTATGGCTACACCTTC.

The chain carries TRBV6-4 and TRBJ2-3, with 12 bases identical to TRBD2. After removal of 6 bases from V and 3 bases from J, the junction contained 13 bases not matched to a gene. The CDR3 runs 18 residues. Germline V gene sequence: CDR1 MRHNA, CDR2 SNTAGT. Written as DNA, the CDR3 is TGTGCCAGCAGCCGTGCGGCGACTAGCGGGGGTTCGACAGATACGCAGTATTTT. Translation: CASSRAATSGGSTDTQYF.

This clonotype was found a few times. The DNA of the CDR3 is TGTGCCAGTAGTATAATTGGACTAGCGGGGAAGGCAGATACGCAGTATTTT. This encodes CASSIIGLAGKADTQYF. The chain recombines TRBV19 with TRBJ2-3, with TRBD2 matching 12 bases. V trimming: 2 bases; J trimming: 4 bases; junction bases outside the gene matches: 7. The CDR3 covers 17 residues. Germline assignment: CDR1 LNHDA and CDR2 SQIVND (reference sequence).

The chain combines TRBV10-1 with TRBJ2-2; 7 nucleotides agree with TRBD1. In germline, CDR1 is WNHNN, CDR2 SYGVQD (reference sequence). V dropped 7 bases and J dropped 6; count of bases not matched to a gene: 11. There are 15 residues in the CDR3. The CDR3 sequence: CASTTDRVHPGELFF. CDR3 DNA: TGCGCCAGCACTACTGACAGGGTGCATCCCGGGGAGCTGTTTTTT.

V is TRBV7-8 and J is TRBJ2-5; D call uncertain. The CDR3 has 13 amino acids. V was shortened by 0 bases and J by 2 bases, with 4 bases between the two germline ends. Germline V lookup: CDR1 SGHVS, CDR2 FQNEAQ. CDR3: CASSLAEQETQYF. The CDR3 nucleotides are TGTGCCAGCAGCTTAGCAGAGCAAGAGACCCAGTACTTC. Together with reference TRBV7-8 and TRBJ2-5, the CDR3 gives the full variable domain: GAGVSQSPRYKVAKRGQDVALRCDPISGHVSLFWYQQALGQGPEFLTYFQNEAQLDKSGLPSDRFFAERPEGSVSTLKIQRTQQEDSAVYLCASSLAEQETQYFGPGTRLLVL.

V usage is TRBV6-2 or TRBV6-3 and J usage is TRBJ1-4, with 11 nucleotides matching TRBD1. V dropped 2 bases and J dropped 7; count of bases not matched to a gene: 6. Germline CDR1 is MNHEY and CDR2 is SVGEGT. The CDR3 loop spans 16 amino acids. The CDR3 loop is CASSYPPGQGGEKLFF. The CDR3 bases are TGTGCCAGCAGTTACCCCCCGGGACAGGGGGGTGAAAAACTGTTTTTT.

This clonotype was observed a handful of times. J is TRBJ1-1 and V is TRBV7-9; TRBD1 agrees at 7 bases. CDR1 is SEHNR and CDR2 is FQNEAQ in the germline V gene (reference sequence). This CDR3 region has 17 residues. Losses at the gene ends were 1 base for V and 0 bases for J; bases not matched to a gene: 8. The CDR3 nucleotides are TGTGCCAGCAGCTTAGGGGACAGACAGACCATGAACACTGAAGCTTTCTTT. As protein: CASSLGDRQTMNTEAFF.

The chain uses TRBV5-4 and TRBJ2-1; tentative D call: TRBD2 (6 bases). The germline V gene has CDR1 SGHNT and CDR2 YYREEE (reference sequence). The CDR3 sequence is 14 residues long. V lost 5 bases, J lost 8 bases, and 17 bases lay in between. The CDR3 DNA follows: TGTGCCAGCAGATTAACCCCTAGCGTCGATGAGCAGTTCTTC. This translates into CASRLTPSVDEQFF.

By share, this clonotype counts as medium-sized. The CDR3 nucleotides are TGTGCCACCAGCAGAGATTTGACCGCCCAGCCCCAGCATTTT. Amino acid sequence: CATSRDLTAQPQHF. This chain uses TRBV15 with TRBJ1-5; D is unresolved. Germline CDR1 and CDR2: LNHNV and YYDKDF (reference sequence). V was cut by 0 bases and J by 7 bases, with 10 bases left in between. The CDR3 spans 14 residues.

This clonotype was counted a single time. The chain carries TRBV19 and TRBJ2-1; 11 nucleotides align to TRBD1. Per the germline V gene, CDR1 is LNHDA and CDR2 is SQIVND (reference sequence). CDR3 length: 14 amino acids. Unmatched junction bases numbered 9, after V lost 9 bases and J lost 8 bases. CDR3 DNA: TGTGCCAGCGGGAGGACAGGGGGCAGGTATGAGCAGTTCTTC. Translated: CASGRTGGRYEQFF.

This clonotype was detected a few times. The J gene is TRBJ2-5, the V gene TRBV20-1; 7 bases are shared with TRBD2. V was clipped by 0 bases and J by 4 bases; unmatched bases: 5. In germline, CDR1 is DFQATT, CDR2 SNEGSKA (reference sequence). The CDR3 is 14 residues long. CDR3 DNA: TGCAGTGCTAGAGAATCAGGGAGGGGAGAGACCCAGTACTTC. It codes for CSARESGRGETQYF.

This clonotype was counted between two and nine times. CDR3 residues: CASSSRQGSYSGELFF. Here the CDR3 DNA reads TGTGCCAGCAGTTCCCGACAGGGGAGTTACTCCGGGGAGCTGTTTTTT. This sequence joins TRBV6-5 and TRBJ2-2, with TRBD1 matching 8 bases. The J segment lost 6 bases and the V segment lost 4 bases, leaving 10 bases of the junction unmatched. The CDR3 loop spans 16 amino acids. Germline values: CDR1 MNHEY, CDR2 SVGAGI.

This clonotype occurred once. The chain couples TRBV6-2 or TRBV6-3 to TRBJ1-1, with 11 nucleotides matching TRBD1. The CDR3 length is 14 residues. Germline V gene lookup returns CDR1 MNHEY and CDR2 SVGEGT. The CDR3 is CACRDRGEWTEAFF. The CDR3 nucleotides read TGTGCTTGCCGGGACAGGGGGGAGTGGACTGAAGCTTTCTTT.

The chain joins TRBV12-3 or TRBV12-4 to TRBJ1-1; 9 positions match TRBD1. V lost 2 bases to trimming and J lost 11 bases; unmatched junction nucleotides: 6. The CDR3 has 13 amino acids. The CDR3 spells CASSLSGTGWAFF. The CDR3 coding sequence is TGTGCCAGCAGTTTATCCGGGACAGGGTGGGCTTTCTTT.

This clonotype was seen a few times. The CDR3 spells CASRREGGGNGYTF. The CDR3 region has the DNA TGTGCCAGCAGGCGAGAAGGGGGCGGTAATGGCTACACCTTC. V is TRBV7-9 and J is TRBJ1-2; 7 positions agree with TRBD1. CDR1 SEHNR and CDR2 FQNEAQ come from the germline V gene (reference sequence). There are 14 residues in the CDR3. With 6 bases clipped from V and 6 bases from J, the junction kept 10 bases outside the gene matches.

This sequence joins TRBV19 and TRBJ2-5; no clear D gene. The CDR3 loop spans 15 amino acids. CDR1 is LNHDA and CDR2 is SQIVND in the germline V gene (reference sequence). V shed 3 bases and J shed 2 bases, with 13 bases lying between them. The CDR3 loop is CASSISSTVQETQYF. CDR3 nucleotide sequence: TGTGCCAGTAGTATTTCATCCACAGTACAAGAGACCCAGTACTTC.

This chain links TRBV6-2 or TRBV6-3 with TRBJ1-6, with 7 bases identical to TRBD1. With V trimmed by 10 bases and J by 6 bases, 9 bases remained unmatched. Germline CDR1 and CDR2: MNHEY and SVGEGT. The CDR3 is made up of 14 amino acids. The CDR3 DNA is TGTGCCACCGACCCAGGGGGAGTTAATTCACCCCTCCACTTT. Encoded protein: CATDPGGVNSPLHF.

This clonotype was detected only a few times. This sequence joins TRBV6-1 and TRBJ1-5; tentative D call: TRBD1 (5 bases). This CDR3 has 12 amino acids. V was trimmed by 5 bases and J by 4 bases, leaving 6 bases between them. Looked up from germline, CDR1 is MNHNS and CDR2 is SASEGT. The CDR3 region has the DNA TGTGCCAGCAGTCAGGGAAATCAGCCCCAGCATTTT. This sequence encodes CASSQGNQPQHF.

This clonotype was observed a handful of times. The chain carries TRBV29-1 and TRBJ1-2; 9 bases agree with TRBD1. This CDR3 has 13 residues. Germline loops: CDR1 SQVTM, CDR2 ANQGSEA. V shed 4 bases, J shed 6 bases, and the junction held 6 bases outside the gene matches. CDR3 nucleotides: TGCAGCGTTGTGACAGGGGGTCTTGATGGCTACACCTTC. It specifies CSVVTGGLDGYTF.